The subject of this entry is one T cell receptor beta chain. PCR was performed a second time for about 7 to 12 cycles using a sample-barcoded 5' primer and a J-beta primer mix. TCRdb re-called the 5' RACE reads with MiXCR, one entry per CDR3 protein. The repertoire includes 700,000 to 850,000 distinct CDR3 sequences, 36% of them detected once, and 10% to 15% sits in the top ten. The data derive from a study of blood T cells in healthy people across ages. The CDR3 extends over 13 amino acids. The germline V gene encodes CDR1 LGHDT and CDR2 YNNKEL (reference sequence). V lost 1 base, J lost 13 bases, and 14 bases lay in between.

The sequenced material came from blood. The V and J genes are TRBV3-1 and TRBJ2-1; D gene ambiguous. This receptor was obtained from a man in his late teens or twenties in good health. CDR3 nucleotide sequence: TGTGCCAGCAGCCAAGGACGTGGAGAGACCCAGTTCTTC. Its translation: CASSQGRGETQFF.